The TCR beta chain under discussion was sequenced for a study of CD8+CD57+ T cells in acquired aplastic anemia. As for the study in general: On average, sorted CD4+ and CD8+ cells gave approximately 3.5 ug of DNA.

Profiling of TCR beta VDJ combinations and CDR3 sequences used genomic DNA as template. TCRdb reanalysed the reads using MiXCR and keeps one entry per CDR3 protein. Of fewer than 250,000 distinct CDR3 sequences in the sample, around 43% were seen once. Germline assignment: CDR1 SGHTA and CDR2 FQGNSA. This CDR3 has 14 amino acids. Trimming removed 8 bases at V and 2 bases at J, with 14 bases between. Patients chosen for sequencing had CD8+CD57+ cells that had expanded, as shown by flow cytometry. The patients, all of them, had severe acquired aplastic anemia. The V call is TRBV7-2, the J call TRBJ2-3; no reliable D call. The receptor comes from a human donor with aplastic anemia. Input material: sorted CD4+, CD8+, or CD8+CD57+ T cells (not recorded which) from PBMCs. Written as DNA, the CDR3 is TGTGCCAGCCGCCAGCGTCTAGTCACAGATACGCAGTATTTT. Protein: CASRQRLVTDTQYF.